This is a list of T cell receptor beta chains from one sample in a study of shared clonotypes between healthy human individuals. Sequencing used immunoSEQ multiplex PCR; TCRdb keeps in-frame clones, though not all of them. The table has under 850,000 clones, 85% to 95% seen once; the top ten hold around 24%. The sequenced sample was naive CD8+ T cells sorted from blood. These receptors were obtained from a man younger than 45 in good health. Both conserved end residues are part of each CDR3.

J gene: TRBJ2-1
V gene: TRBV19
CDR3 protein: CASSIGSSGAYNEQFF

J gene: TRBJ1-4
V gene: TRBV7-9
CDR3 protein: CASSQRDSYNEKLFF

J gene: TRBJ2-1
V gene: TRBV29-1
CDR3 protein: CSVETAGGWGGGYYNEQFF

J gene: TRBJ2-4
V gene: TRBV21-1
CDR3 protein: CASSKVGDRGGENIQYF

J gene: TRBJ1-1
V gene: TRBV7-9
CDR3 protein: CASSSKTGGSTEAFF

J gene: TRBJ2-7
V gene: TRBV28
CDR3 protein: CASSPGLAGSLFEQYF

J gene: TRBJ2-4
V gene: TRBV7-2
CDR3 protein: CASSLVEGGAKNIQYF

J gene: TRBJ2-2
V gene: TRBV6-1
CDR3 protein: CASSVWLAANTGELFF

J gene: TRBJ1-3
V gene: TRBV28
CDR3 protein: CASSQNSGNTIYF

J gene: TRBJ1-5
V gene: TRBV9
CDR3 protein: CASSEGQGLNQPQHF

J gene: TRBJ2-3
V gene: TRBV6-6
CDR3 protein: CASNHGQTSTDTQYF

J gene: TRBJ2-3
V gene: TRBV29-1
CDR3 protein: CSVAGGAKLASTDTQYF

J gene: TRBJ2-1
V gene: TRBV9
CDR3 protein: CASSVWREAFYNEQFF